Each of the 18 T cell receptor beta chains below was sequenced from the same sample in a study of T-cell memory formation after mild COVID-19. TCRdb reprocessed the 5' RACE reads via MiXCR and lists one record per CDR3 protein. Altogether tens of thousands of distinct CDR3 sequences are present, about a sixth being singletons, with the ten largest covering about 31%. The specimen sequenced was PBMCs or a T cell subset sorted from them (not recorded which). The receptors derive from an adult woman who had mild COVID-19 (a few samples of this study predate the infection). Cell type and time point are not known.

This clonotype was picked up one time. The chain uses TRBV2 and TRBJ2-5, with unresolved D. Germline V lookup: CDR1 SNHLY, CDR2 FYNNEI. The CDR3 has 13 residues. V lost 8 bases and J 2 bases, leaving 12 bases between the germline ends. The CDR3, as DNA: TGTGCCAGCGGGAAGGCAGGTCAAGAGACCCAGTACTTC. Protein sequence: CASGKAGQETQYF.

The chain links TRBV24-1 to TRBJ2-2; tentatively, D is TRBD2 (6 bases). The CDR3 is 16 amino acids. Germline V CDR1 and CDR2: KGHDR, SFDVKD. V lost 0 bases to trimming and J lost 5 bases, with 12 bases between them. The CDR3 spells CATSDLPVGRTGELFF. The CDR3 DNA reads TGTGCCACCAGTGATTTGCCAGTGGGGAGGACCGGGGAGCTGTTTTTT.

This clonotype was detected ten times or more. The CDR3 protein is CASSPTSYNEQFF. For the CDR3, the DNA is TGTGCCAGCAGCCCGACCTCCTACAATGAGCAGTTCTTC. The J gene is TRBJ2-1, the V gene TRBV12-3 or TRBV12-4; D ambiguous. V was pared by 6 bases and J by 0 bases, with 6 bases between. This CDR3 spans 13 amino acids.

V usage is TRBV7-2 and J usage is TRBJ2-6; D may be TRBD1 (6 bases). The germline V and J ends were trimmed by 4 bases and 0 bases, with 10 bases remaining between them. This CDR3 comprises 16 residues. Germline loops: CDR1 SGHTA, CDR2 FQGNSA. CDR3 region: CASSSNRDSGANVLTF. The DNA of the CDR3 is TGTGCCAGCAGCTCCAACAGGGACTCTGGGGCCAACGTCCTGACTTTC. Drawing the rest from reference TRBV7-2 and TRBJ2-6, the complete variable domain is GAGVSQSPSNKVTEKGKDVELRCDPISGHTALYWYRQSLGQGLEFLIYFQGNSAPDKSGLPSDRFSAERTGGSVSTLTIQRTQQEDSAVYLCASSSNRDSGANVLTFGAGSRLTVL.

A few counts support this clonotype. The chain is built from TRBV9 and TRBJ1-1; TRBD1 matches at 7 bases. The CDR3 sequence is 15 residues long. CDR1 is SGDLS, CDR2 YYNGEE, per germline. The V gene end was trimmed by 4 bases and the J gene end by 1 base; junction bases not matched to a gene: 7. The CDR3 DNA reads TGTGCCAGCAGCCCAGAACAGGGGACGAACACTGAAGCTTTCTTT. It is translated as CASSPEQGTNTEAFF.

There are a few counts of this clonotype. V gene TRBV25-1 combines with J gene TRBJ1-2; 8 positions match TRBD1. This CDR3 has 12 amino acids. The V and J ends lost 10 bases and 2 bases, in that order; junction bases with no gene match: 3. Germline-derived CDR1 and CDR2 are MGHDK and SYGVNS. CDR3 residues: CATWTGNYGYTF. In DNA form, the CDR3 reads TGTGCCACCTGGACAGGGAACTATGGCTACACCTTC.

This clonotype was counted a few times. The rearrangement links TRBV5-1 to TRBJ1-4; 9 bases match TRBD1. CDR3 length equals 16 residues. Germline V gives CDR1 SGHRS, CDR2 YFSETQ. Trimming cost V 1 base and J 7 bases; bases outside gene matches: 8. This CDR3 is CASSLTPGTGLEKLFF. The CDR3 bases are TGCGCCAGCAGCTTGACCCCAGGGACAGGGCTTGAAAAACTGTTTTTT.

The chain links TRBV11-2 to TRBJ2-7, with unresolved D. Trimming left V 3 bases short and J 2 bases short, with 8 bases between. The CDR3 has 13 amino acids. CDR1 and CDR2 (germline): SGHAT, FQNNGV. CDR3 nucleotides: TGTGCCAGCAGCTTCGTCAGTCCCTACGAGCAGTACTTC. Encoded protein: CASSFVSPYEQYF. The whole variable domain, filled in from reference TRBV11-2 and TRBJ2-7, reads EAGVAQSPRYKIIEKRQSVAFWCNPISGHATLYWYQQILGQGPKLLIQFQNNGVVDDSQLPKDRFSAERLKGVDSTLKIQPAKLEDSAVYLCASSFVSPYEQYFGPGTRLTVT.

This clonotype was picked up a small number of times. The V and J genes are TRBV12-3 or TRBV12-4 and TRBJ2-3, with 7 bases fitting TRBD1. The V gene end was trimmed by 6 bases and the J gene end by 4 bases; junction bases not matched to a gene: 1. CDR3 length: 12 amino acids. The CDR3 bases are TGTGCCAGCAGCCAGGGGGCAGATACGCAGTATTTT. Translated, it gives CASSQGADTQYF.

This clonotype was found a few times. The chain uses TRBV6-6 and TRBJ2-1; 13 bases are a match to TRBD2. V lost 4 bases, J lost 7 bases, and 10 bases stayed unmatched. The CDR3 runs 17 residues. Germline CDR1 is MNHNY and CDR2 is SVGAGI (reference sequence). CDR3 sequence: CASSSEIGLAGVNEQFF. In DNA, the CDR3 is TGTGCCAGCAGTTCCGAAATAGGACTAGCGGGAGTAAATGAGCAGTTCTTC.

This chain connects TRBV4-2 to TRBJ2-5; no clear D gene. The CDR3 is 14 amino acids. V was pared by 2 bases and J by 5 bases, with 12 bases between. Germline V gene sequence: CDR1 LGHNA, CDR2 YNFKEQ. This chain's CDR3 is CASSQMGDAETQYF. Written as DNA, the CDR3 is TGTGCCAGCAGCCAAATGGGTGATGCGGAGACCCAGTACTTC.

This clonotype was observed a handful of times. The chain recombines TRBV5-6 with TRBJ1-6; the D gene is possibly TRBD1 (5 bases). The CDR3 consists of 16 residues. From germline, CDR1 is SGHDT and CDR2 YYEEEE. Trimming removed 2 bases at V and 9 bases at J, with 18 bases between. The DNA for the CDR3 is TGTGCCAGCAGCTTTCTTGGGACGGAGGGGATTTCACCCCTCCACTTT. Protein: CASSFLGTEGISPLHF.

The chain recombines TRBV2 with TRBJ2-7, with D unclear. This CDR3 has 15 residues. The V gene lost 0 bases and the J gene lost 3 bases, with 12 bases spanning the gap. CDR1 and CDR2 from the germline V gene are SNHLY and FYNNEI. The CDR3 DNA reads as TGTGCCAGCAGTGAAGCGCCTGGCAGACGCTACGAGCAGTACTTC. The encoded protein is CASSEAPGRRYEQYF.

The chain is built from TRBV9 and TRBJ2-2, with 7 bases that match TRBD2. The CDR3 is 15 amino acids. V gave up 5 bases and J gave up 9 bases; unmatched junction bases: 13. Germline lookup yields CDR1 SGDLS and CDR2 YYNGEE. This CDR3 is CASSPGTTPTRELFF. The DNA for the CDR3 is TGTGCCAGCAGTCCTGGGACTACCCCTACGAGGGAGCTGTTTTTT.

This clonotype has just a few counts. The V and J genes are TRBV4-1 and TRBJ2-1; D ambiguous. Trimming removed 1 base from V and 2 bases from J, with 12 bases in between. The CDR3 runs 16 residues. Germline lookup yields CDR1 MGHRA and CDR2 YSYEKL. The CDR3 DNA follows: TGCGCCAGCAGCCAAGCACCAATCTCCCCCTACAATGAGCAGTTCTTC. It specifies CASSQAPISPYNEQFF.

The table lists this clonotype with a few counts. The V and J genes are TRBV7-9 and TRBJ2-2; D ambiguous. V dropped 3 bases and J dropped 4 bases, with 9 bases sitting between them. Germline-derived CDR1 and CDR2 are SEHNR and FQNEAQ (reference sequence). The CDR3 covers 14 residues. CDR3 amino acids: CASSFAPTTGELFF. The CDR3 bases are TGTGCCAGCAGCTTTGCGCCCACCACCGGGGAGCTGTTTTTT.

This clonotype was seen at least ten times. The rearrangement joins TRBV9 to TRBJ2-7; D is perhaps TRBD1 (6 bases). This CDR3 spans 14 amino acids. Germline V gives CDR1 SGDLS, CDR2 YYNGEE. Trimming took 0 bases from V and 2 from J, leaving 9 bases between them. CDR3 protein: CASSVDTGTYEQYF. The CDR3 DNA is TGTGCCAGCAGCGTAGACACAGGGACCTACGAGCAGTACTTC.

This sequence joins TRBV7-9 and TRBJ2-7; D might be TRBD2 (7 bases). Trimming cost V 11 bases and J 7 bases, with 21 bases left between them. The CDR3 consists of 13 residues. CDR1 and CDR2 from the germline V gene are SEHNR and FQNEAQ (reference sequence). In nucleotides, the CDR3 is TGTGCCTTGCGGGGGCAGGACGCGCGGGAGCAGTACTTC. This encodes CALRGQDAREQYF.